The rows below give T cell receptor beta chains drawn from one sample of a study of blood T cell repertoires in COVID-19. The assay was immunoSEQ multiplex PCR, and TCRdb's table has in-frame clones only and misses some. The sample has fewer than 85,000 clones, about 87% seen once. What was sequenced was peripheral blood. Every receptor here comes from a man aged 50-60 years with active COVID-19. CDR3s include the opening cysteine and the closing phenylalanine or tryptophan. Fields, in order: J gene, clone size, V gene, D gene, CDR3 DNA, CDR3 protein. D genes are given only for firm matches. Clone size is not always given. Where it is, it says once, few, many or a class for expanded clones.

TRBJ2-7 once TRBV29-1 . TGCAGCGTTGCCTCAGGGCGGGAGCAGTACTTC CSVASGREQYF
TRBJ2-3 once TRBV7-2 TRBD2 TGTGCCAGCAGCTCACGTGGCGGGAGTGGCACAGATACGCAGTATTTT CASSSRGGSGTDTQYF
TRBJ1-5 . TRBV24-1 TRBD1 TGTGCCACCAGTGATACAGGACAGGGGGGTCGCGGCAATCAGCCCCAGCATTTT CATSDTGQGGRGNQPQHF
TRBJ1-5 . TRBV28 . TGTGCCAGCAGTTCGGGACAAGGAAGCAATCAGCCCCAGCATTTT CASSSGQGSNQPQHF
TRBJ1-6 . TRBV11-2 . TGTGCCAGCAGCTTGGTGGCGGGTGGTTCACCCCTCCACTTT CASSLVAGGSPLHF
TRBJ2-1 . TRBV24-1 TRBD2 TGTGCCACCAGCGTCCGGACTAGCGGGGGCAATGAGCAGTTCTTC CATSVRTSGGNEQFF
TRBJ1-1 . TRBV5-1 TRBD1 TGCGCCAGCAGCCCGAGACCCGGGACAGGGGTCCTTTCTACTGAAGCTTTCTTT CASSPRPGTGVLSTEAFF
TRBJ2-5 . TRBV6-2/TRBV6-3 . TGTGCCAGCAGTTACTCTCAGGGTCGGCAAGAGACCCAGTACTTC CASSYSQGRQETQYF
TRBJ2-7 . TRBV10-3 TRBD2 TGTGCCATCAGAGGACTAGAGGGGAGCTCCTACGAGCAGTACTTC CAIRGLEGSSYEQYF
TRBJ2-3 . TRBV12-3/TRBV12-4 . TGTGCCAGCAGTTTCCTCGGAGATACGCAGTATTTT CASSFLGDTQYF
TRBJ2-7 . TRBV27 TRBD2 TGTGCCAGCAGTTCAGGAGCGGGAGGGAGGTACGAGCAGTACTTC CASSSGAGGRYEQYF
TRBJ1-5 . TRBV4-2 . TGTGCCAGCAGCCAAGATCTTAGTCAGCCCCAGCATTTT CASSQDLSQPQHF
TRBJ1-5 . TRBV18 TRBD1 TGTGCCAGCTCACCAGCAGACAGGGGTCAGCCCCAGCATTTT CASSPADRGQPQHF
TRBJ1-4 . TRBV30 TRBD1 TGTGCCTGGAGTGTGATACAGGGGGCAAATGAAAAACTGTTTTTT CAWSVIQGANEKLFF
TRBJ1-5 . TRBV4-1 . TGCGCCAGCAGCCTAGTACAGGAACAGCCCCAGCATTTT CASSLVQEQPQHF
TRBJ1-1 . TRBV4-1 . TGCGCCAGCAGCCAAGATGGGGGGGGCAGCACTGAAGCTTTCTTT CASSQDGGGSTEAFF
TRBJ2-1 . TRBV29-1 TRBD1 TGCAGCGACCGAGGGACAGGGGGCGGTGAGCAGTTCTTC CSDRGTGGGEQFF
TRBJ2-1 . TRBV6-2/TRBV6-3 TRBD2 TGTGCCAGCAGTTACTCGAGTATAGCGGGGGGTAATAATGAGCAGTTCTTC CASSYSSIAGGNNEQFF
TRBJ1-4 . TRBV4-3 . TGCGCCAGCGGAGGGAAGGGGCAAGCTAATGAAAAACTGTTTTTT CASGGKGQANEKLFF
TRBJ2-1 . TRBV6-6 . TGTGCCAGCAGTGCACTCAGGGGACCGTACAATGAGCAGTTCTTC CASSALRGPYNEQFF
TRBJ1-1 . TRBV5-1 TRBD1 TGCGCCAGCAGCTTAGGAACAGGGGGCACTGAAGCTTTCTTT CASSLGTGGTEAFF
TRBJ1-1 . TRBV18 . TGTGCCAGCTCACCAACCAAGGCAGGGAACACTGAAGCTTTCTTT CASSPTKAGNTEAFF
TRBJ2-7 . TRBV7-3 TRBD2 TGTGCCAGCAGCTCCCTACCGGGACTAGCGGGAGCCGAGCAGTACTTC CASSSLPGLAGAEQYF
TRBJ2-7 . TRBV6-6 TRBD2 TGTGCCAGCAGTTACTCCTACGGGGGAGGGGTCGAGCAGTACTTC CASSYSYGGGVEQYF